This TCR beta chain stems from a study of vaccination effects on CD4 cells after COVID-19. Overall study results and limits: In vaccinees who were healthy, merely 1 out of 255 vaccine-induced clones cross-reacted with common cold coronaviruses.

In the ViraFEST assay, antigen-specific CD4+ clonotypes were identified by expansion after peptide-pool stimulation. CD4+ T cell isolation took place after less than 13 days of culture. The healthy vaccine recipients, who had no prior SARS-CoV-2 infection, showed negative nucleocapsid antibodies. Cultures received IL-2 medium that replaced half the medium on days 3 and 7. With 7 bases removed from V and 3 bases from J, the gap between germline ends came to 16 bases. Looked up from germline, CDR1 is WSHSY and CDR2 is SAAADI. CDR3 length: 16 amino acids. In regard to this clone: Its matching antigen is unknown.

This table comes from immunoSEQ multiplex PCR, and its TCRdb copy is limited to in-frame clones, with some not included. Of approximately 30,000 clones listed, around four fifths were seen once; the top ten hold about 27%. The chain couples TRBV10-2 to TRBJ1-6; D is unclear. The sample in question was CD4+ T cells from PBMCs cultured with HCoV-OC43 spike peptides, obtained before COVID-19 vaccination. The subset is: HCoV-OC43 spike overlapping peptide pool stimulation. The sequence was collected from a human donor who received a COVID-19 vaccine. For the CDR3, the DNA is TGCGCCAGCAAAGCCCCAAACTTGGACTATAATTCACCCCTCCACTTT. This translates into CASKAPNLDYNSPLHF.